The 25 T cell receptor beta chains below all came from one sample that was sequenced in a study of blood T cell repertoires in COVID-19. Here immunoSEQ multiplex PCR was the method, and the copy in TCRdb shows in-frame clones only, minus some. The sample lists about 230,000 clones; 87% were seen once. Sample: peripheral blood. The source is a woman aged 18-29 years who had recovered from COVID-19.

V is TRBV5-1 and J is TRBJ2-6, with D uncertain. Trimming shortened V by 1 base and J by 0 bases, and 8 bases separated the two germline ends. The CDR3 runs 16 residues. Germline CDR1 and CDR2: SGHRS and YFSETQ. This CDR3 reads CASSLRGYSGANVLTF. DNA of the CDR3: TGCGCCAGCAGCTTGCGCGGATACTCTGGGGCCAACGTCCTGACTTTC. The complete variable domain, with remaining parts taken from reference TRBV5-1 and TRBJ2-6, reads KAGVTQTPRYLIKTRGQQVTLSCSPISGHRSVSWYQQTPGQGLQFLFEYFSETQRNKGNFPGRFSGRQFSNSRSEMNVSTLELGDSALYLCASSLRGYSGANVLTFGAGSRLTVL.

V gene TRBV18 combines with J gene TRBJ2-7, with 7 bases fitting TRBD2. V lost 5 bases, J lost 3 bases, and 4 bases stayed unmatched. Per germline, CDR1 KGHSH and CDR2 LQKENI. The CDR3 sequence is 13 residues long. The CDR3 region has the DNA TGTGCCAGCTCAGTGGCTAGCGGCTACGAGCAGTACTTC. It translates to CASSVASGYEQYF.

The chain is built from TRBV10-2 and TRBJ1-2; 8 bases line up with TRBD1. V trimming: 5 bases; J trimming: 5 bases; junction bases outside the gene matches: 4. This CDR3 has 13 residues. Germline CDR1 is WSHSY and CDR2 is SAAADI. CDR3 loop: CASSRDRFYGYTF. CDR3 DNA: TGCGCCAGCAGTCGGGACAGGTTTTATGGCTACACCTTC.

The chain links TRBV5-5 to TRBJ1-3, with 8 bases that match TRBD1. The CDR3 consists of 17 residues. Germline V gives CDR1 SGHKS, CDR2 YYEKEE (reference sequence). V lost 4 bases, J lost 4 bases, and 13 bases stayed unmatched. CDR3: CASSPEPPRTGGNTIYF. The CDR3 region has the DNA TGTGCCAGCAGCCCCGAACCACCCCGGACAGGGGGAAACACCATATATTTT.

This clone has a single count. This chain connects TRBV7-2 to TRBJ1-2, with D possibly TRBD1 on 5 matching bases. The V gene's germline CDR1 is SGHTA and CDR2 FQGNSA. V lost 3 bases, J lost 1 base, and 9 bases lay in between. The CDR3 totals 14 residues. The CDR3 region is CASSFAGVNYGYTF. The CDR3 nucleotides are TGTGCCAGCAGCTTCGCGGGGGTTAACTATGGCTACACCTTC.

The gene calls are TRBV4-2 and TRBJ1-2, with D unclear. CDR3 size: 15 residues. V shed 3 bases and J shed 0 bases, with 11 bases lying between them. Germline V CDR1 and CDR2: LGHNA, YNFKEQ. This CDR3 is CASSQGVLANYGYTF. The CDR3 bases are TGTGCCAGCAGCCAGGGAGTATTAGCTAACTATGGCTACACCTTC.

The chain combines TRBV7-9 with TRBJ1-1; TRBD1 matches at 7 bases. This CDR3 comprises 14 residues. Germline V gene sequence: CDR1 SEHNR, CDR2 FQNEAQ (reference sequence). Losses at the gene ends were 1 base for V and 5 bases for J; bases not matched to a gene: 4. CDR3 coding DNA: TGTGCCAGCAGCTTAGGAGACAGGGAGACTGAAGCTTTCTTT. This translates into CASSLGDRETEAFF.

The chain carries TRBV24-1 and TRBJ2-5; D perhaps matches TRBD2 (5 bases). V was pared by 6 bases and J by 5 bases, with 12 bases between. The CDR3 has 13 residues. The germline gives CDR1 KGHDR, CDR2 SFDVKD. As DNA, the CDR3 is TGTGCCACCAGTTCAGAACCGGGGGAGACCCAGTACTTC. This gives the protein CATSSEPGETQYF.

This rearrangement joins TRBV5-1 to TRBJ1-1; 7 positions agree with TRBD1. V shed 4 bases and J 1 base; nucleotides not matched to a gene: 7. The CDR3 spans 15 residues. Germline loops: CDR1 SGHRS, CDR2 YFSETQ. DNA for the CDR3: TGCGCCAGCAGCCTTAAATGGGACAGGAACACTGAAGCTTTCTTT. It is translated as CASSLKWDRNTEAFF.

This CDR3 is CASAGGNTEAFF. The CDR3 region has the DNA TGCGCCAGCGCAGGGGGGAACACTGAAGCTTTCTTT. The J gene is TRBJ1-1, the V gene TRBV5-1; the match to TRBD1 covers 7 bases. The V gene's germline CDR1 is SGHRS and CDR2 YFSETQ. V lost 7 bases, J lost 1 base, and 1 base stayed unmatched. This CDR3 is built from 12 residues.

The CDR3 sequence: CASSAGVRTETGEQYF. The DNA of the CDR3 is TGTGCCAGCAGCGCCGGGGTAAGGACGGAGACCGGGGAGCAGTACTTC. The chain carries TRBV9 and TRBJ2-7; weak D call: TRBD2 (5 bases). V was pared by 3 bases and J by 7 bases, with 23 bases between. Germline-derived CDR1 and CDR2 are SGDLS and YYNGEE. The CDR3 runs to 16 residues.

The V call is TRBV5-4, the J call TRBJ1-3; D might be TRBD1 (6 bases). Trimming took 2 bases from V and 0 from J, leaving 15 bases between them. There are 17 residues in the CDR3. CDR1 and CDR2 from the germline V gene are SGHNT and YYREEE (reference sequence). The CDR3 nucleotides read TGTGCCAGCAGCTTCGGACAACAGGGTCTCTCTGGAAACACCATATATTTT. The encoded protein is CASSFGQQGLSGNTIYF.

The gene calls are TRBV11-2 and TRBJ1-1; D is perhaps TRBD1 (5 bases). The CDR3 length is 17 residues. V was shortened by 1 base and J by 1 base, with 16 bases between the two germline ends. Germline-derived CDR1 and CDR2 are SGHAT and FQNNGV. CDR3 DNA: TGTGCCAGCAGCTTAGGGGTAAGAAGACAGACGAACACTGAAGCTTTCTTT. Translation gives CASSLGVRRQTNTEAFF.

The rearrangement joins TRBV2 to TRBJ2-7; 10 nucleotides align to TRBD1. Germline lookup yields CDR1 SNHLY and CDR2 FYNNEI. The CDR3 runs 14 residues. J gave up 5 bases and V 6 bases, and 7 bases lay outside the gene matches. CDR3 amino acids: CASRAGTGDHEQYF. The CDR3 bases are TGTGCCAGCAGAGCCGGGACAGGGGACCACGAGCAGTACTTC.

J is TRBJ2-1 and V is TRBV4-3; the match to TRBD2 covers 7 bases. Germline V lookup: CDR1 LGHNA, CDR2 YSLEER. The V and J ends lost 3 bases and 8 bases, in that order; junction bases with no gene match: 10. CDR3 length: 15 amino acids. The CDR3 loop reads CASSQDGGNWDEQFF. The CDR3 region has the DNA TGCGCCAGCAGCCAGGACGGGGGGAACTGGGATGAGCAGTTCTTC.

The chain employs TRBV6-5 and TRBJ1-4; D is possibly TRBD1 (5 bases). The CDR3 spans 14 residues. Germline CDR1 is MNHEY and CDR2 is SVGAGI. V shed 5 bases and J shed 8 bases, with 15 bases lying between them. CDR3 nucleotide sequence: TGTGCCAGCAGTCCCGGCCCCCGGGGGGAAAAACTGTTTTTT. Encoded protein: CASSPGPRGEKLFF.

The chain links TRBV15 to TRBJ2-2, with a weak D call TRBD2 (5 bases). Trimming stripped 0 bases from V and 5 bases from J, with 10 bases between. The CDR3 is 15 amino acids. Looked up from germline, CDR1 is LNHNV and CDR2 is YYDKDF (reference sequence). The CDR3 DNA sequence: TGTGCCACCAGCAGAGATCTAGCTAGAACCGGGGAGCTGTTTTTT. It is translated as CATSRDLARTGELFF.

The chain has TRBV2 and TRBJ1-6, with TRBD1 matching 7 bases. V gave up 4 bases and J gave up 0 bases; unmatched junction bases: 3. CDR3 length equals 16 residues. CDR1 and CDR2 (germline): SNHLY, FYNNEI. DNA of the CDR3: TGTGCCAGCAGTGTACAGGGGTCCTCCTATAATTCACCCCTCCACTTT. It encodes CASSVQGSSYNSPLHF.

The rearrangement joins TRBV2 to TRBJ2-2; D perhaps matches TRBD1 (6 bases). Germline V gene data show CDR1 as SNHLY and CDR2 as FYNNEI. Trimming shortened V by 6 bases and J by 4 bases, and 9 bases separated the two germline ends. The CDR3 extends over 13 amino acids. CDR3 loop: CASRDRGTGELFF. The CDR3 region has the DNA TGTGCCAGCAGGGACAGAGGCACCGGGGAGCTGTTTTTT.

The count of this clone is one. This chain uses TRBV5-1 with TRBJ2-7; D perhaps matches TRBD1 (6 bases). Germline CDR1 and CDR2: SGHRS and YFSETQ. This CDR3 spans 13 amino acids. V gave up 4 bases and J gave up 6 bases, with 14 bases separating them. This chain's CDR3 is CASSGGRGSEQYF. CDR3 DNA: TGCGCCAGCAGCGGGGGCAGGGGTTCCGAGCAGTACTTC.

The chain employs TRBV7-2 and TRBJ1-2; no clear D. The CDR3 consists of 14 residues. Germline V CDR1 and CDR2: SGHTA, FQGNSA. Trimming stripped 5 bases from V and 8 bases from J, with 18 bases between. The DNA of the CDR3 is TGTGCCAGCAGCACCCTCGCGACAACTCGGGGCTACACCTTC. Residues: CASSTLATTRGYTF.

The chain combines TRBV4-1 with TRBJ2-7; 11 nucleotides align to TRBD2. The CDR3 is made up of 18 amino acids. Germline V CDR1 and CDR2: MGHRA, YSYEKL. The junction had 9 bases not matched to a gene; V was cut back by 0 bases and J by 2 bases. The CDR3 DNA is TGCGCCAGCAGCCAAGATCCTAGCGGGAGGCACATAACCTACGAGCAGTACTTC. This sequence encodes CASSQDPSGRHITYEQYF.

J is TRBJ2-5 and V is TRBV19, with 14 bases matching TRBD2. V shed 5 bases, J shed 5 bases, and the junction held 13 bases outside the gene matches. The CDR3 covers 18 residues. Germline values: CDR1 LNHDA, CDR2 SQIVND (reference sequence). The CDR3 spells CASSPSGLAGVGWETQYF. DNA for the CDR3: TGTGCCAGTAGTCCCTCGGGACTAGCGGGAGTAGGGTGGGAGACCCAGTACTTC.

The chain carries TRBV29-1 and TRBJ2-1; TRBD2 aligns across 8 bases. The trim removed 0 bases at V and 7 bases at J, leaving 8 bases unmatched. This CDR3 comprises 15 residues. From germline, CDR1 is SQVTM and CDR2 ANQGSEA. The CDR3 nucleotides read TGCAGCGTTGAAGATGGGACTAGAGCAGATAATGAGCAGTTCTTC. Translated, it gives CSVEDGTRADNEQFF.

CDR3 sequence (DNA): TGTGCCAGCAGCCCCCACGGCCAGCGGGAGAACTACGAGCAGTACTTC. It yields the protein CASSPHGQRENYEQYF. The J gene is TRBJ2-7, the V gene TRBV3-1 (or the pseudogene TRBV3-2); the match to TRBD2 covers 8 bases. The V gene's germline CDR1 is LGHDT and CDR2 YNNKEL (reference sequence). The CDR3 covers 16 residues. Unmatched junction bases numbered 11, after V lost 4 bases and J lost 3 bases.